This TCR beta chain came from a study of molecular identifiers for immune sequencing clone quantification. Study information: The replicate experiment used RNA from approximately 22,000 or 94,000 naive CD8 cells. This RNA was split into five aliquots, and four of them were sequenced. General study points: Sizes of highly expanded clones could be underestimated through identical TCRs sharing a barcode. It was shown that clones above 20 RNA copies held over 98% of effector molecules, but under 1% in naive cells.

Regarding this clonotype: Its specificity is unknown. Given a much more abundant clone one base away, this may be a read error.

Sorting selected naive CD8 T cells with a CD8+CD4-CCR7+CD45RA+ phenotype. TCRdb re-called the PCR reads through MiXCR, storing one row per CDR3 protein. The table shows hundreds of thousands of distinct CDR3 sequences, with about 25% occurring only once. Material: naive CD8+ T cells from blood, with Jurkat cell RNA spiked in. The subset is: FACS-sorted CD8+CD4-CCR7+CD45RA+ naive T cells. The clonotype originates from a human donor in good health. Some libraries in this study had Jurkat cell RNA spiked in.

The CDR3 loop reads CASSYVPDRGDGYTF. CDR3 bases: TGTGCCAGCAGCTATGTTCCGGACAGGGGGGATGGCTACACCTTC. This chain joins TRBV7-9 and TRBJ1-2; 10 bases line up with TRBD1. Per germline, CDR1 SEHNR and CDR2 FQNEAQ (reference sequence). The V and J ends lost 4 bases and 6 bases, in that order; junction bases with no gene match: 8. This CDR3 is built from 15 residues.